This TCR beta chain emerged from a study of T cells after yellow fever vaccination. The authors made TCR cDNA by 5'RACE template switching, adding a universal primer site and UMIs. In TCRdb, the 5' RACE reads were re-called with MiXCR into one record per CDR3 protein. The sample lists about 350,000 distinct CDR3 sequences; about 4% were seen once. This clonotype was detected many times. The antigen remains unidentified. General observations from the study: Although most clonotypes did not, a small share appeared in both CD4 and CD8 compartments.

V shed 4 bases and J shed 0 bases, with 7 bases lying between them. CDR1 and CDR2 from the germline V gene are SGHRS and YFSETQ. The CDR3 has 13 amino acids. Here the sequenced sample was PBMCs, taken 5 days after the yellow fever booster vaccination. This TCR was sampled from a young man who received the YFV17D yellow fever vaccine. This rearrangement joins TRBV5-1 to TRBJ1-1; D remains ambiguous. The CDR3 region has the DNA TGCGCCAGCAGCCCACAGATGAACACTGAAGCTTTCTTT. Protein sequence: CASSPQMNTEAFF.